These 24 T cell receptor beta chains were sequenced from one sample in a study of shared clonotypes between healthy human individuals. Only in-frame clones appear in the TCRdb table, and some are missing; sequencing was by immunoSEQ multiplex PCR. The sample lists 550,000 to 700,000 clones, less than 80% occurring once. Input material: memory CD4+ T cells sorted from blood. Indicated subset: CD45RA-negative fraction. The receptors shown here come from a woman in her 30s in good health.

This chain links TRBV6-5 with TRBJ2-7; 9 nucleotides match TRBD1. The V segment lost 5 bases and the J segment 0 bases; nucleotides outside the gene matches: 5. This CDR3 is built from 15 residues. The V gene's germline CDR1 is MNHEY and CDR2 SVGAGI. CDR3: CASSPTGGVSYEQYF. The CDR3 nucleotides are TGTGCCAGCAGTCCGACAGGGGGGGTCTCCTACGAGCAGTACTTC.

This sequence joins TRBV6-1 and TRBJ2-3; TRBD2 matches 7 bases. Losses at the gene ends were 1 base for V and 8 bases for J; bases not matched to a gene: 15. The germline V gene has CDR1 MNHNS and CDR2 SASEGT. This CDR3 has 17 residues. CDR3 DNA: TGTGCCAGCAGTGAAGTAGGCGGGAGTCTGGCTGATCGTACGCAGTATTTT. Protein product: CASSEVGGSLADRTQYF.

The V and J genes are TRBV27 and TRBJ2-7; D gene ambiguous. Germline V gene lookup returns CDR1 MNHEY and CDR2 SMNVEV (reference sequence). Trimming took 4 bases from V and 3 from J, leaving 10 bases between them. The CDR3 extends over 13 amino acids. The CDR3 region is CASSSAEGYEQYF. DNA for the CDR3: TGTGCCAGCAGTTCCGCCGAAGGCTACGAGCAGTACTTC.

The rearrangement joins TRBV5-1 to TRBJ2-2; D is unresolved. Per germline, CDR1 SGHRS and CDR2 YFSETQ. This CDR3 spans 13 amino acids. Trimming took off 1 base at V and 6 bases at J, with 7 bases between the two ends. The CDR3 loop reads CASSLNEAGELFF. For the CDR3, the DNA is TGCGCCAGCAGCTTGAACGAGGCCGGGGAGCTGTTTTTT.

This clone was recorded only once. The sample holds other DNA sequences that translate to the same CDR3. This chain links TRBV5-1 with TRBJ2-3, with D unresolved. CDR3 length: 13 residues. The V end was cut by 4 bases, the J end by 0 bases, with 6 bases between. The V gene's germline CDR1 is SGHRS and CDR2 YFSETQ. CDR3 coding DNA: TGCGCCAGCAGCCTTAGTAGCACAGATACGCAGTATTTT. It translates to CASSLSSTDTQYF.

V is TRBV25-1 and J is TRBJ2-5; D is ambiguous. Germline V lookup: CDR1 MGHDK, CDR2 SYGVNS. The CDR3 length is 14 residues. V gave up 1 base and J gave up 8 bases, with 14 bases separating them. CDR3 loop: CASSESIALGTQYF. The CDR3 DNA reads TGTGCCAGCAGTGAATCGATAGCATTGGGAACCCAGTACTTC.

The J gene is TRBJ2-7, the V gene TRBV5-6, with a weak D call TRBD2 (6 bases). The germline V gene encodes CDR1 SGHDT and CDR2 YYEEEE. There are 15 residues in the CDR3. V lost 3 bases and J lost 0, with 13 bases in between. This CDR3 reads CASSWRAPSSYEQYF. Here the CDR3 DNA reads TGTGCCAGCAGCTGGAGGGCCCCTAGCTCCTACGAGCAGTACTTC.

The chain is built from TRBV11-2 and TRBJ2-1, with no clear D. The CDR3 consists of 12 residues. Trimming left V 1 base short and J 10 bases short, with 8 bases between. The germline V gene encodes CDR1 SGHAT and CDR2 FQNNGV. The CDR3, as DNA: TGTGCCAGCAGCTTAGGGCGGCTCGAGCAGTTCTTC. Protein product: CASSLGRLEQFF.

This clone was detected a few times. The chain carries TRBV5-1 and TRBJ1-1; D is undetermined. With 0 bases removed from V and 5 bases from J, the gap between germline ends came to 8 bases. Per the germline V gene, CDR1 is SGHRS and CDR2 is YFSETQ. The CDR3 consists of 13 residues. Here the CDR3 reads CASSLVPGTEAFF. The CDR3 region has the DNA TGCGCCAGCAGCTTGGTTCCGGGAACTGAAGCTTTCTTT.

This rearrangement joins TRBV10-3 to TRBJ2-2, with D tentatively TRBD1 (5 bases). The V end was cut by 2 bases, the J end by 2 bases, with 9 bases between. The CDR3 runs to 15 residues. The germline CDR1 and CDR2 sequences are ENHRY and SYGVKD. DNA for the CDR3: TGTGCCATCAGTGAGCAGGGTTATAACACCGGGGAGCTGTTTTTT. Residues: CAISEQGYNTGELFF.

The chain carries TRBV19 and TRBJ2-3, with TRBD2 as a possible D gene (5 bases). This CDR3 is built from 15 residues. Germline V gene lookup returns CDR1 LNHDA and CDR2 SQIVND (reference sequence). Between the trimmed V and J ends, which lost 5 bases and 0 bases, there was a span of 12 bases. The CDR3 here is CASSVGLTSTDTQYF. The CDR3 bases are TGTGCCAGTAGTGTCGGACTGACTAGCACAGATACGCAGTATTTT.

This clone has just a few counts. The chain recombines TRBV6-1 with TRBJ2-7; 11 positions match TRBD2. This CDR3 region has 13 residues. In germline, CDR1 is MNHNS, CDR2 SASEGT. V lost 8 bases, J lost 2 bases, and 2 bases stayed unmatched. CDR3 coding DNA: TGTGCCAGCGGGACTAGCGGAGCCTACGAGCAGTACTTC. Its translation is CASGTSGAYEQYF.

By sample fraction, this clone is medium-sized. The rearrangement uses TRBV6-5 and TRBJ2-1; TRBD1 agrees at 8 bases. V lost 6 bases and J lost 2; bases outside the gene matches: 6. The CDR3 has 15 residues. Per the germline V gene, CDR1 is MNHEY and CDR2 is SVGAGI. The CDR3 sequence is CASSRTGNPYNEQFF. CDR3 sequence (DNA): TGTGCCAGCAGCCGGACAGGGAACCCCTACAATGAGCAGTTCTTC.

This chain uses TRBV28 with TRBJ2-3; D perhaps matches TRBD2 (6 bases). Trimming shortened V by 8 bases and J by 4 bases, and 13 bases separated the two germline ends. This CDR3 has 13 residues. In germline, CDR1 is MDHEN, CDR2 SYDVKM. The CDR3 DNA follows: TGTGCCAGCGGGCGGGACGGATCAGATACGCAGTATTTT. This sequence encodes CASGRDGSDTQYF.

This clone appeared once. The V call is TRBV6-1, the J call TRBJ2-5, with D tentatively TRBD2 (6 bases). From germline, CDR1 is MNHNS and CDR2 SASEGT. The V end lost 2 bases, the J end lost 11 bases, and 15 bases lay between the germline ends. The CDR3 loop spans 13 amino acids. CDR3 bases: TGTGCCAGCAGTGAATTGGGGGGAGCGGATCAGTACTTC. Translating it yields CASSELGGADQYF.

The table lists this clone with a few counts. The chain recombines TRBV18 with TRBJ2-2; D gene uncertain. Germline CDR1 reads KGHSH; CDR2 reads LQKENI. The germline V and J ends were trimmed by 0 bases and 2 bases, with 16 bases remaining between them. This CDR3 has 18 amino acids. In DNA form, the CDR3 reads TGTGCCAGCTCACCACCTGATGCTCTGGCGGCCAACACCGGGGAGCTGTTTTTT. This codes for CASSPPDALAANTGELFF.

The gene calls are TRBV27 and TRBJ1-6; perhaps TRBD1 as D (5 bases). The germline CDR1 and CDR2 sequences are MNHEY and SMNVEV (reference sequence). This CDR3 has 15 residues. V lost 5 bases and J 6 bases, leaving 14 bases between the germline ends. CDR3 amino acids: CASSARVTVNSPLHF. The CDR3 region has the DNA TGTGCCAGCAGTGCGCGGGTGACAGTTAATTCACCCCTCCACTTT.

This clone has at least ten counts. This chain joins TRBV28 and TRBJ1-1, with 10 bases fitting TRBD1. The CDR3 has 14 residues. J gave up 3 bases and V 10 bases, and 8 bases lay outside the gene matches. The germline gives CDR1 MDHEN, CDR2 SYDVKM. This CDR3 is CATWTGGEDTEAFF. CDR3 DNA sequence: TGTGCCACCTGGACAGGGGGAGAGGACACTGAAGCTTTCTTT.

In its sample, this clone was seen once. The chain combines TRBV29-1 with TRBJ1-4; no reliable D call. From germline, CDR1 is SQVTM and CDR2 ANQGSEA. The germline V and J ends were trimmed by 6 bases and 0 bases, with 14 bases remaining between them. This CDR3 comprises 15 residues. CDR3 in amino acids: CSVCLRVATNEKLFF. CDR3 coding DNA: TGCAGCGTCTGCCTACGGGTTGCAACTAATGAAAAACTGTTTTTT.

The chain is built from TRBV19 and TRBJ2-1, with a possible D match to TRBD2 (6 bases). Deletions cut 6 bases from V and 2 bases from J, with 14 bases between. CDR3 length: 15 residues. From germline, CDR1 is LNHDA and CDR2 SQIVND (reference sequence). CDR3 sequence reads: CASSRDFLTYNEQFF. CDR3 DNA sequence: TGTGCCAGTAGCAGGGACTTCCTAACCTACAATGAGCAGTTCTTC.

Ten or more counts support this clone. The chain links TRBV28 to TRBJ2-5; 8 nucleotides line up with TRBD1. The closer fit of TRBJ2-7 to the DNA end suggests the J call may be wrong. The V gene's germline CDR1 is MDHEN and CDR2 SYDVKM. This CDR3 is built from 12 residues. CDR3 protein: CASSLGTGEQYF. The CDR3 nucleotides are TGTGCCAGCAGCCTCGGGACAGGCGAGCAGTACTTC.

There are a few counts of this clone. CDR3 region: CASSGIPNQPQHF. DNA of the CDR3: TGCGCCAGCAGCGGGATTCCCAATCAGCCCCAGCATTTT. The genes are TRBV5-1 and TRBJ1-5; D is ambiguous. V was shortened by 4 bases and J by 3 bases, with 8 bases between the two germline ends. The germline gives CDR1 SGHRS, CDR2 YFSETQ. CDR3 size: 13 residues.

The chain couples TRBV2 to TRBJ1-5, with D maybe TRBD1 (5 bases). Germline-derived CDR1 and CDR2 are SNHLY and FYNNEI. The CDR3 covers 15 residues. The V end lost 3 bases, the J end lost 2 bases, and 11 bases lay between the germline ends. CDR3 sequence: CASSENIGGNQPQHF. The CDR3, as DNA: TGTGCCAGCAGTGAGAACATAGGGGGCAATCAGCCCCAGCATTTT.

For the CDR3, the DNA is TGTGCCAGCAGCCCCGGCCCCCGGGGTGAAAAACTGTTTTTT. Its translation: CASSPGPRGEKLFF. V and J are TRBV7-9 and TRBJ1-4; no reliable D call. Germline CDR1 is SEHNR and CDR2 is FQNEAQ (reference sequence). Trimming shortened V by 5 bases and J by 7 bases, and 14 bases separated the two germline ends. There are 14 residues in the CDR3.